The present TCR beta chain was sequenced within a study of T cell repertoires in ileal Crohn's disease. The CDR3 totals 16 residues. V shed 5 bases and J shed 4 bases, with 18 bases lying between them. Per germline, CDR1 SGHTA and CDR2 FQGTGA. Profiling relied on immunoSEQ multiplex PCR, and the TCRdb table lists in-frame clones only, not all of them. The table has 25,000 to 30,000 clones, over 75% seen once. The chain combines TRBV7-3 with TRBJ2-1, with D tentatively TRBD2 (6 bases). The receptor comes from an adult with Crohn's disease. Sequencing was performed on ileal tissue. The CDR3 nucleotides read TGTGCCAGCAGCCCCAGCGCCGCTAGCGTTTACAATGAGCAGTTCTTC. Translated, it gives CASSPSAASVYNEQFF.